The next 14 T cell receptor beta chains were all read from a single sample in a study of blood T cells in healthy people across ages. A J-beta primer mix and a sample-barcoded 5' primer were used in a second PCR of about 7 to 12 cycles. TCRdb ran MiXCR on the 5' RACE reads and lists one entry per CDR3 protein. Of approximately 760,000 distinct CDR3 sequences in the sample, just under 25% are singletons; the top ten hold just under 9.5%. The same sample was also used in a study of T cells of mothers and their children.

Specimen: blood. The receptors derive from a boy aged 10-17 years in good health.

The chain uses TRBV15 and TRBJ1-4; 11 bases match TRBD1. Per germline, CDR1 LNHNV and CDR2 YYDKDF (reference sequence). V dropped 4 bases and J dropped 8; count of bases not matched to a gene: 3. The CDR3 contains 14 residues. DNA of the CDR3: TGTGCCACCAGCACGGGACAGGGGGGCGAAAAACTGTTTTTT. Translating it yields CATSTGQGGEKLFF.

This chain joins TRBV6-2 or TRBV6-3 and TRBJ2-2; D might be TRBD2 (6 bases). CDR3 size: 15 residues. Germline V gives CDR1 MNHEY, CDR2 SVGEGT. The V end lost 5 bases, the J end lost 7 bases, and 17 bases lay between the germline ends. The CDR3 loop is CASSPSRAGVGELFF. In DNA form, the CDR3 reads TGTGCCAGCAGTCCTAGTCGAGCGGGTGTCGGGGAGCTGTTTTTT.

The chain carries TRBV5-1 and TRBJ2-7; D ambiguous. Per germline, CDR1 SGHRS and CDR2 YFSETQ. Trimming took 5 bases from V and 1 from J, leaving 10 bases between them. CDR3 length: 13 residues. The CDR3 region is CASSPDLSYEQYF. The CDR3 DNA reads TGCGCCAGCAGTCCCGACTTGTCCTACGAGCAGTACTTC. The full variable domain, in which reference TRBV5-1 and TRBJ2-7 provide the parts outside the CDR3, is KAGVTQTPRYLIKTRGQQVTLSCSPISGHRSVSWYQQTPGQGLQFLFEYFSETQRNKGNFPGRFSGRQFSNSRSEMNVSTLELGDSALYLCASSPDLSYEQYFGPGTRLTVT.

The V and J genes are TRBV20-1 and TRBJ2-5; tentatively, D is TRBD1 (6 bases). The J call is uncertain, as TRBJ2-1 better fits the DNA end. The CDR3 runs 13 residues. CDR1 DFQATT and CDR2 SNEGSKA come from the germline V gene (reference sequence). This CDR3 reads CSARSLQGPEQFF. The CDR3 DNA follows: TGCAGTGCCCGGTCCCTTCAGGGGCCGGAGCAGTTCTTC.

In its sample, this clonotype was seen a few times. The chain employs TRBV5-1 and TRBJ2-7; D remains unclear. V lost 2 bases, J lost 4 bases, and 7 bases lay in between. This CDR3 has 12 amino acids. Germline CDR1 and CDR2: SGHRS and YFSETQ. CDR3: CASSLYGYEQYF. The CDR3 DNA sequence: TGCGCCAGCAGCTTATACGGATACGAGCAGTACTTC.

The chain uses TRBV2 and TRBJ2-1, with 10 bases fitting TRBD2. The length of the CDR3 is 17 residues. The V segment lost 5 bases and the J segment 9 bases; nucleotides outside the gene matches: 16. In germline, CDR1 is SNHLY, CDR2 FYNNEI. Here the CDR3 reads CASSPLAGGPDGGEQFF. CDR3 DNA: TGTGCCAGCAGTCCATTAGCGGGAGGACCTGACGGTGGTGAGCAGTTCTTC.

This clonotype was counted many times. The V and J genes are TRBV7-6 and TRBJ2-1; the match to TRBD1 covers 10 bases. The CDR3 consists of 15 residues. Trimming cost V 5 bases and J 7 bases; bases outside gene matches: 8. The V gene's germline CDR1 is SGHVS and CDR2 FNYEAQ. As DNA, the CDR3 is TGTGCCAGCAGCCCAGGGACAGGGGCCTTTAATGAGCAGTTCTTC. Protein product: CASSPGTGAFNEQFF.

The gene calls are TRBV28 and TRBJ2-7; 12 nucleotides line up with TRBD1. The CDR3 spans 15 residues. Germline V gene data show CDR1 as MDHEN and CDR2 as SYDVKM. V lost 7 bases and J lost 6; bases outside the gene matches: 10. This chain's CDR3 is CASTPLGDRGPEQYF. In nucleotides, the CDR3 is TGTGCCAGCACGCCTCTAGGGGACAGGGGGCCCGAGCAGTACTTC.

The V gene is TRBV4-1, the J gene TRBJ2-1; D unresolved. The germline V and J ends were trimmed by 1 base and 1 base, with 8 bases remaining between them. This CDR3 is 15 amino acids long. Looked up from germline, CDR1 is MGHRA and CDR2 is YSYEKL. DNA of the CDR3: TGCGCCAGCAGCCAAGGATTAAATTCCTACAATGAGCAGTTCTTC. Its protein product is CASSQGLNSYNEQFF.

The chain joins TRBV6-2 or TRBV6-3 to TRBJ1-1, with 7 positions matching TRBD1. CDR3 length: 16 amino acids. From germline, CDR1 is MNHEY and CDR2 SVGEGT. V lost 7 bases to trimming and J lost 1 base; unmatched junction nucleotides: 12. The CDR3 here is CASTRDSLKGNTEAFF. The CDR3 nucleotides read TGTGCCAGCACCCGGGACAGCCTCAAGGGGAACACTGAAGCTTTCTTT.

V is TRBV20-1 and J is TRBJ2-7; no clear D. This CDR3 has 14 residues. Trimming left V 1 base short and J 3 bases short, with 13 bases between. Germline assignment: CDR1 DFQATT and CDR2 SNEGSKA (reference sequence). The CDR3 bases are TGCAGTGCTAGAGGCGGAGAGGTACACTACGAGCAGTACTTC. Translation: CSARGGEVHYEQYF.

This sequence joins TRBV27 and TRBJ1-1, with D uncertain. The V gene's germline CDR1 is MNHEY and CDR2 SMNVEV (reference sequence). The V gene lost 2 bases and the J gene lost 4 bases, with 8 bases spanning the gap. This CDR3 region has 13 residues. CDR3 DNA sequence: TGTGCCAGCAGTTTAGGGGAGAGCACTGAAGCTTTCTTT. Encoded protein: CASSLGESTEAFF.

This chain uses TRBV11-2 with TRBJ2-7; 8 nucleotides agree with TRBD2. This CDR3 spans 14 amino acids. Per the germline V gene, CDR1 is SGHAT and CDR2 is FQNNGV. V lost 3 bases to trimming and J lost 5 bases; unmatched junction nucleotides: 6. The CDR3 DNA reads TGTGCCAGCAGCTTGGTAGCGGGACCCCACGAGCAGTACTTC. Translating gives CASSLVAGPHEQYF.

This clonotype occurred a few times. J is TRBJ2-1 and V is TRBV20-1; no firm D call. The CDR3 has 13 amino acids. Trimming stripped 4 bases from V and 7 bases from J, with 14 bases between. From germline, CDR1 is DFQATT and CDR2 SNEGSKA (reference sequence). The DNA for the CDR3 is TGCAGTGCTAAAATACCTACTAAGAATGAGCAGTTCTTC. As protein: CSAKIPTKNEQFF.